Below are 4 T cell receptor beta chains sequenced from a single sample in a study of cytomegalovirus exposure and HLA in healthy donors. The PCR made use of 60 Vbeta and 13 Jbeta primers. Sequencing used immunoSEQ multiplex PCR; TCRdb keeps in-frame clones, though not all of them. The profile shows approximately 190,000 clones, about 80% of them singletons. The material sequenced was PBMCs. The receptors shown here come from a woman in her forties or fifties in good health and CMV-seropositive.

The CDR3 DNA reads as TGTGCCAGCAGCTTGGCCGAGTACGAAGCTTTCTTT. It yields the protein CASSLAEYEAFF. The gene calls are TRBV5-5 and TRBJ1-1; D ambiguous. V was trimmed by 0 bases and J by 8 bases, leaving 8 bases between them. This CDR3 region has 12 residues. The germline gives CDR1 SGHKS, CDR2 YYEKEE (reference sequence). Full variable domain (outside the CDR3, taken from reference TRBV5-5 and TRBJ1-1): DAGVTQSPTHLIKTRGQQVTLRCSPISGHKSVSWYQQVLGQGPQFIFQYYEKEERGRGNFPDRFSARQFPNYSSELNVNALLLGDSALYLCASSLAEYEAFFGQGTRLTVV.

The chain has TRBV2 and TRBJ2-5; 10 nucleotides line up with TRBD2. The CDR3 length is 15 residues. Germline V lookup: CDR1 SNHLY, CDR2 FYNNEI. V trimming: 5 bases; J trimming: 5 bases; junction bases outside the gene matches: 8. The CDR3 bases are TGTGCCAGCAGTCGGTCAGCGGGGGGGCGGGAGACCCAGTACTTC. It specifies CASSRSAGGRETQYF.

The chain links TRBV30 to TRBJ1-6, with 7 bases aligning to TRBD1. There are 13 residues in the CDR3. The trim removed 1 base at V and 10 bases at J, leaving 4 bases unmatched. CDR1 GTSNPN and CDR2 SVGIG come from the germline V gene (reference sequence). CDR3 DNA: TGTGCCTGGAGTGGACAGGGAGGATCACCCCTCCACTTT. The encoded protein is CAWSGQGGSPLHF.

The chain uses TRBV18 and TRBJ2-5; D is uncertain. V was pared by 2 bases and J by 4 bases, with 11 bases between. This CDR3 contains 14 residues. The germline gives CDR1 KGHSH, CDR2 LQKENI. The CDR3 loop is CASSPDSNRETQYF. CDR3 sequence (DNA): TGTGCCAGCTCACCAGACTCTAATCGAGAGACCCAGTACTTC.